This T cell receptor beta chain comes out of a study of blood T cell repertoires in COVID-19. Sequencing was performed with immunoSEQ multiplex PCR; in TCRdb, only in-frame clones are kept and a portion is missing. The sample has 350,000 to 450,000 clones, approximately 90% seen once. The CDR3 sequence is 14 residues long. V trimming: 3 bases; J trimming: 1 base; junction bases outside the gene matches: 2. Germline CDR1 SGHKS, CDR2 YYEKEE (reference sequence). This chain connects TRBV5-5 to TRBJ2-3; 7 bases fit TRBD1. This receptor was taken from a man aged 25-45 years who had recovered from COVID-19. Sequenced material: PBMCs or T cells enriched from blood (not recorded which). The CDR3 is CASSWDSRTDTQYF. The CDR3 region has the DNA TGTGCCAGCAGCTGGGACAGCCGCACAGATACGCAGTATTTT.